The 28 T cell receptor beta chains below were found in one sample sequenced in a study of radiotherapy plus CTLA-4 blockade in lung cancer (dated by TCRdb to 2017 to 2018). The library was generated by the immunoSEQ multiplex PCR assay. The source is immuneACCESS, and TCRdb retained only in-frame sequences with V and J called. Part of the clones is not carried over; for the studies checked, unresolved V genes explain less than half of this, and the remainder is unexplained. The sample table lists 50,000 to 70,000 clones, around 80% of them with a count of one. 5% to 6.5% of the sample lies in the top ten. Source: peripheral blood, taken from a patient treated with radiotherapy plus ipilimumab. These TCRs come from a human donor with non-small cell lung cancer whose response to radiotherapy plus ipilimumab could not be evaluated.

This clone was detected only once. This chain connects TRBV7-2 to TRBJ2-5; perhaps TRBD2 as D (5 bases). CDR1 and CDR2 from the germline V gene are SGHTA and FQGNSA. The V end lost 2 bases, the J end lost 1 base, and 8 bases lay between the germline ends. CDR3 length: 14 residues. CDR3 sequence: CASSLQSGQETQYF. CDR3 sequence (DNA): TGTGCCAGCAGCTTACAGAGCGGCCAAGAGACCCAGTACTTC.

DNA of the CDR3: TGTGCCAGCAGTGAACAGGGTGGTACAACTAATGAAAAACTGTTTTTT. Translation gives CASSEQGGTTNEKLFF. This sequence joins TRBV25-1 and TRBJ1-4; D might be TRBD1 (5 bases). The CDR3 length is 16 residues. Looked up from germline, CDR1 is MGHDK and CDR2 is SYGVNS. The V end lost 2 bases, the J end lost 0 bases, and 10 bases lay between the germline ends.

V and J are TRBV9 and TRBJ1-4; 7 bases align to TRBD1. Germline loops: CDR1 SGDLS, CDR2 YYNGEE. The CDR3 spans 14 residues. The junction had 1 base not matched to a gene; V was cut back by 2 bases and J by 3 bases. The CDR3, as DNA: TGTGCCAGCAGCGTGGGGACAGCTAATGAAAAACTGTTTTTT. This translates into CASSVGTANEKLFF.

V gene TRBV5-6 combines with J gene TRBJ2-5; 10 nucleotides match TRBD1. The CDR3 length is 18 residues. The germline V gene has CDR1 SGHDT and CDR2 YYEEEE. V trimming: 0 bases; J trimming: 5 bases; junction bases outside the gene matches: 13. The DNA for the CDR3 is TGTGCCAGCAGCTTGGGTCGGGGCAGACAGGGGGCATTGGAGACCCAGTACTTC. Translation: CASSLGRGRQGALETQYF.

This chain connects TRBV4-1 to TRBJ2-1; TRBD2 matches 11 bases. The J segment lost 9 bases and the V segment lost 4 bases, leaving 8 bases of the junction unmatched. CDR1 MGHRA and CDR2 YSYEKL come from the germline V gene. This CDR3 contains 15 residues. The CDR3 spells CASSRVAGGQGEQFF. As DNA, the CDR3 is TGCGCCAGCAGCCGCGTAGCGGGAGGGCAAGGTGAGCAGTTCTTC.

By share of the sample, this clone is medium-sized. The V call is TRBV25-1, the J call TRBJ2-5; 9 positions match TRBD1. The V gene's germline CDR1 is MGHDK and CDR2 SYGVNS. The CDR3 length is 15 residues. The trim removed 5 bases at V and 4 bases at J, leaving 8 bases unmatched. The CDR3 DNA reads as TGTGCCAGCAGTCCCCACAGGGGGCGGGGAGAGACCCAGTACTTC. Encoded protein: CASSPHRGRGETQYF.

A single count supports this clone. The genes are TRBV25-1 and TRBJ2-7, with a tentative D call TRBD2 (5 bases). CDR3 length equals 13 residues. V was trimmed by 6 bases and J by 3 bases, leaving 12 bases between them. Germline V CDR1 and CDR2: MGHDK, SYGVNS. CDR3 DNA: TGTGCCAGCAGACCTTCGGGGAGCTACGAGCAGTACTTC. It specifies CASRPSGSYEQYF.

The chain employs TRBV18 and TRBJ1-1; perhaps TRBD1 as D (5 bases). The CDR3 consists of 13 residues. V lost 3 bases to trimming and J lost 3 bases, with 8 bases between them. Germline CDR1 reads KGHSH; CDR2 reads LQKENI. CDR3 region: CASSPGGDTEAFF. The CDR3 bases are TGTGCCAGCTCACCTGGGGGGGACACTGAAGCTTTCTTT.

The chain has TRBV6-5 and TRBJ2-3; the D gene is possibly TRBD2 (5 bases). Per germline, CDR1 MNHEY and CDR2 SVGAGI. The CDR3 sequence is 16 residues long. Trimming cost V 2 bases and J 1 base, with 13 bases left between them. In DNA form, the CDR3 reads TGTGCCAGCAGTTACAGGACTCCTCTCCGCACAGATACGCAGTATTTT. This sequence encodes CASSYRTPLRTDTQYF.

This clone was detected only once. The chain recombines TRBV7-2 with TRBJ2-4; TRBD2 matches at 8 bases. Germline CDR1 is SGHTA and CDR2 is FQGNSA. V dropped 4 bases and J dropped 1; count of bases not matched to a gene: 9. This CDR3 comprises 17 residues. The chain's CDR3 is CASSYRSSGEAKNIQYF. The DNA for the CDR3 is TGTGCCAGCAGCTACCGTAGTAGCGGGGAGGCCAAAAACATTCAGTACTTC.

Sample share makes this clone large. The gene calls are TRBV19 and TRBJ2-2; maybe TRBD2 (6 bases). V lost 8 bases to trimming and J lost 6 bases, with 19 bases between them. This CDR3 region has 15 residues. Germline V gene data show CDR1 as LNHDA and CDR2 as SQIVND (reference sequence). The CDR3 DNA follows: TGTGCCAGTGGGACTGAGGAGGGGATCGCCGGGGAGCTGTTTTTT. Protein: CASGTEEGIAGELFF.

The chain joins TRBV4-3 to TRBJ2-3; 10 bases line up with TRBD1. CDR1 is LGHNA, CDR2 YSLEER, per germline. With 0 bases clipped from V and 1 base from J, the junction kept 7 bases outside the gene matches. CDR3 length: 18 residues. CDR3 in DNA: TGCGCCAGCAGCCAAGATCGATCAGGGACAGGGGGCACAGATACGCAGTATTTT. This sequence encodes CASSQDRSGTGGTDTQYF.

To note about this clone: Other DNA sequences in the sample encode the same CDR3. The chain recombines TRBV9 with TRBJ2-3, with D possibly matching TRBD2 (6 bases). V was shortened by 2 bases and J by 8 bases, with 12 bases between the two germline ends. The CDR3 runs to 13 residues. Looked up from germline, CDR1 is SGDLS and CDR2 is YYNGEE. In DNA form, the CDR3 reads TGTGCCAGCAGCGTGGGGGGTTCAGGTACGCAGTATTTT. Translating gives CASSVGGSGTQYF.

The chain joins TRBV5-1 to TRBJ2-7; 10 bases are shared with TRBD1. This CDR3 contains 15 residues. Trimming took 4 bases from V and 2 from J; bases not matched to a gene: 6. Looked up from germline, CDR1 is SGHRS and CDR2 is YFSETQ. The CDR3 nucleotides read TGCGCCAGCAGCCCGGACAGGGGGGTTACCTACGAGCAGTACTTC. Translation: CASSPDRGVTYEQYF.

This chain connects TRBV2 to TRBJ2-7; D is possibly TRBD2 (5 bases). CDR1 and CDR2 from the germline V gene are SNHLY and FYNNEI. Trimming stripped 2 bases from V and 4 bases from J, with 6 bases between. CDR3 length equals 12 residues. CDR3 nucleotide sequence: TGTGCCAGCAGTGAATCGGGGTACGAGCAGTACTTC. Translation: CASSESGYEQYF.

This clone was seen once. J is TRBJ2-5 and V is TRBV6-5; 7 bases are a match to TRBD2. J was trimmed by 4 bases and V by 7 bases; bases with no gene match: 9. This CDR3 has 14 amino acids. Germline assignment: CDR1 MNHEY and CDR2 SVGAGI. The CDR3 sequence: CASKLGPGGETQYF. Here the CDR3 DNA reads TGTGCCAGCAAGTTAGGGCCGGGGGGAGAGACCCAGTACTTC.

V usage is TRBV6-6 and J usage is TRBJ2-5, with D unresolved. Deletions cut 9 bases from V and 5 bases from J, with 13 bases between. The CDR3 sequence is 12 residues long. CDR1 MNHNY and CDR2 SVGAGI come from the germline V gene (reference sequence). The CDR3 bases are TGTGCCAGTAGACAAGCACGGGAGACCCAGTACTTC. This gives the protein CASRQARETQYF.

The chain recombines TRBV4-3 with TRBJ2-3; 7 bases agree with TRBD2. After removal of 0 bases from V and 0 bases from J, the junction contained 6 bases not matched to a gene. The germline V gene has CDR1 LGHNA and CDR2 YSLEER. The CDR3 runs 17 residues. The CDR3 DNA reads as TGCGCCAGCAGCCAAGATTCGGCTAGCGGAAGCACAGATACGCAGTATTTT. It yields the protein CASSQDSASGSTDTQYF.

J is TRBJ1-5 and V is TRBV12-5; no firm D call. The CDR3 has 15 amino acids. Germline CDR1 LGHNT, CDR2 FRNRAP. Trimming left V 0 bases short and J 6 bases short, with 12 bases between. The CDR3 loop is CASGLVGGDAQPQHF. DNA of the CDR3: TGTGCTAGTGGTTTGGTAGGCGGGGATGCTCAGCCCCAGCATTTT.

The V gene is TRBV6-6, the J gene TRBJ2-3; TRBD1 agrees at 9 bases. This CDR3 region has 14 residues. J lost 3 bases, V lost 7 bases, and 5 bases had no gene match. Germline assignment: CDR1 MNHNY and CDR2 SVGAGI (reference sequence). In DNA, the CDR3 is TGTGCCAGCAAGGTCGGACAGGGGACAGATACGCAGTATTTT. Translating it yields CASKVGQGTDTQYF.

This rearrangement joins TRBV4-2 to TRBJ2-7; the match to TRBD2 covers 7 bases. The germline CDR1 and CDR2 sequences are LGHNA and YNFKEQ. The length of the CDR3 is 13 residues. The V gene end was trimmed by 5 bases and the J gene end by 4 bases; junction bases not matched to a gene: 5. The CDR3 DNA follows: TGTGCCAGCAGCGCCGCCGGGAGGTACGAGCAGTACTTC. Its protein is CASSAAGRYEQYF.

The rearrangement uses TRBV28 and TRBJ2-2; TRBD2 matches at 13 bases. The V and J ends lost 5 bases and 4 bases, in that order; junction bases with no gene match: 7. The CDR3 length is 17 residues. The germline gives CDR1 MDHEN, CDR2 SYDVKM. The CDR3 region has the DNA TGTGCCAGCAGTCCAGGACTAGCGGGAGAAAGCACCGGGGAGCTGTTTTTT. This translates into CASSPGLAGESTGELFF.

This chain connects TRBV28 to TRBJ1-1, with no clear D. The V end was cut by 3 bases, the J end by 1 base, with 12 bases between. This CDR3 is 15 amino acids long. CDR1 is MDHEN, CDR2 SYDVKM, per germline. The CDR3 region has the DNA TGTGCCAGCAGTTTGCGTGGTAATAGGAACACTGAAGCTTTCTTT. Translated: CASSLRGNRNTEAFF. The complete variable domain, with remaining parts taken from reference TRBV28 and TRBJ1-1, reads DVKVTQSSRYLVKRTGEKVFLECVQDMDHENMFWYRQDPGLGLRLIYFSYDVKMKEKGDIPEGYSVSREKKERFSLILESASTNQTSMYLCASSLRGNRNTEAFFGQGTRLTVV.

The chain is built from TRBV6-5 and TRBJ2-1, with a possible D match to TRBD1 (6 bases). In germline, CDR1 is MNHEY, CDR2 SVGAGI. CDR3 length: 16 residues. The V gene lost 4 bases and the J gene lost 0 bases, with 13 bases spanning the gap. The CDR3 DNA sequence: TGTGCCAGCAGTTCCCAGGGGTACTACTCCTACAATGAGCAGTTCTTC. This encodes CASSSQGYYSYNEQFF.

The gene calls are TRBV6-5 and TRBJ2-7, with a tentative D call TRBD1 (5 bases). The CDR3 totals 14 residues. Trimming took 6 bases from V and 0 from J, leaving 12 bases between them. Germline V CDR1 and CDR2: MNHEY, SVGAGI. This CDR3 is CASSQTASSYEQYF. The CDR3 coding sequence is TGTGCCAGCAGCCAGACAGCGAGCTCCTACGAGCAGTACTTC.

The CDR3: CASSLPTGYEQYF. The DNA of the CDR3 is TGTGCCAGCAGCTTGCCCACAGGATACGAGCAGTACTTC. V gene TRBV5-6 combines with J gene TRBJ2-7, with a tentative D call TRBD1 (5 bases). V lost 1 base and J 4 bases, leaving 9 bases between the germline ends. This CDR3 has 13 residues. CDR1 is SGHDT and CDR2 is YYEEEE in the germline V gene.

The chain joins TRBV7-8 to TRBJ2-3, with 11 bases that match TRBD2. V dropped 4 bases and J dropped 4; count of bases not matched to a gene: 10. The CDR3 runs to 17 residues. From germline, CDR1 is SGHVS and CDR2 FQNEAQ. CDR3 nucleotides: TGTGCCAGCAGCTACCCCAAGACTAGCGGGGAGGCAGATACGCAGTATTTT. Its protein product is CASSYPKTSGEADTQYF.

CDR3: CASSRTSGFSVLSTDTQYF. For the CDR3, the DNA is TGTGCCAGCAGTCGGACTAGCGGGTTCTCGGTTCTTAGCACAGATACGCAGTATTTT. The chain employs TRBV2 and TRBJ2-3, with 11 bases matching TRBD2. Germline V gene sequence: CDR1 SNHLY, CDR2 FYNNEI. This CDR3 is 19 amino acids long. With 5 bases clipped from V and 0 bases from J, the junction kept 13 bases outside the gene matches. Complete variable domain (other parts from reference TRBV2 and TRBJ2-3): EPEVTQTPSHQVTQMGQEVILRCVPISNHLYFYWYRQILGQKVEFLVSFYNNEISEKSEIFDDQFSVERPDGSNFTLKIRSTKLEDSAMYFCASSRTSGFSVLSTDTQYFGPGTRLTVL.